These 9 T cell receptor beta chains originate from one sample sequenced in a study of T cells in Graves' hyperthyroidism and ophthalmopathy. TCR beta CDR3 regions were amplified from RNA. First-round RT-PCR targeting the TCR CDR3 was performed with the HTBI primer set. One entry per CDR3 protein results from TCRdb running MiXCR on the multiplex PCR reads. The repertoire holds a few hundred thousand distinct CDR3 sequences, with just over 45% as singletons. Sequenced: peripheral blood or thyroid tissue (not recorded which). Every receptor here comes from a woman under 30 with Graves' hyperthyroidism.

The chain joins TRBV7-6 to TRBJ2-7; 7 nucleotides align to TRBD2. Trimming cost V 6 bases and J 13 bases; bases outside gene matches: 12. Germline lookup yields CDR1 SGHVS and CDR2 FNYEAQ. This CDR3 comprises 12 residues. The CDR3 DNA reads as TGTGCCAGCAGTAAGGAAACGGGAGGTCGTTACTTC. Its protein is CASSKETGGRYF.

This clonotype was detected a few times. The genes are TRBV4-1 and TRBJ2-2, with D unresolved. CDR1 and CDR2 from the germline V gene are MGHRA and YSYEKL. The CDR3 is 14 residues long. Trimming pared 0 bases from V and 7 bases from J, leaving 9 bases between. CDR3 sequence: CASSQDGSLGELFF. CDR3 DNA: TGCGCCAGCAGCCAAGATGGGTCCCTCGGGGAGCTGTTTTTT.

The chain is built from TRBV24-1 and TRBJ1-5; TRBD1 matches 9 bases. The V and J ends lost 2 bases and 7 bases, in that order; junction bases with no gene match: 17. The V gene's germline CDR1 is KGHDR and CDR2 SFDVKD. This CDR3 spans 19 amino acids. The DNA for the CDR3 is TGTGCCACCAGTGATTCTACCGTTACAGGGGGCCCCCGGGGGCAGCCCCAGCATTTT. Its translation: CATSDSTVTGGPRGQPQHF.

This clonotype occurred many times. The V gene is TRBV4-3, the J gene TRBJ1-2, with D possibly TRBD1 on 5 matching bases. Trimming shortened V by 4 bases and J by 3 bases, and 9 bases separated the two germline ends. The germline gives CDR1 LGHNA, CDR2 YSLEER. The CDR3 runs 13 residues. The CDR3 DNA sequence: TGCGCCAGCAGCCCGGGGGATGACTATGGCTACACCTTC. Protein sequence: CASSPGDDYGYTF.

The chain employs TRBV20-1 and TRBJ1-2; 7 positions match TRBD1. J gave up 6 bases and V 3 bases, and 7 bases lay outside the gene matches. The CDR3 loop spans 13 amino acids. The V gene's germline CDR1 is DFQATT and CDR2 SNEGSKA (reference sequence). The CDR3: CSASDTGDHGYTF. The DNA of the CDR3 is TGCAGTGCTAGTGATACAGGGGATCATGGCTACACCTTC.

This clonotype was seen only once. The V and J genes are TRBV7-6 and TRBJ2-7; no reliable D call. This CDR3 has 14 amino acids. Trimming took off 1 base at V and 8 bases at J, with 15 bases between the two ends. Per the germline V gene, CDR1 is SGHVS and CDR2 is FNYEAQ. The CDR3 DNA reads as TGTGCCAGCAGCTTAGTGGTGGATCAGCCCCAGCAGTACTTC. Translation: CASSLVVDQPQQYF.

This clonotype came up many times. The V gene is TRBV5-1, the J gene TRBJ1-2; D is perhaps TRBD1 (5 bases). CDR3 length: 14 residues. The V gene's germline CDR1 is SGHRS and CDR2 YFSETQ. Trimming shortened V by 0 bases and J by 2 bases, and 8 bases separated the two germline ends. The CDR3 sequence is CASSLANRNYGYTF. The CDR3 nucleotides are TGCGCCAGCAGCTTGGCAAACAGGAACTATGGCTACACCTTC. The full variable domain, in which reference TRBV5-1 and TRBJ1-2 provide the parts outside the CDR3, is KAGVTQTPRYLIKTRGQQVTLSCSPISGHRSVSWYQQTPGQGLQFLFEYFSETQRNKGNFPGRFSGRQFSNSRSEMNVSTLELGDSALYLCASSLANRNYGYTFGSGTRLTVV.

The V and J genes are TRBV15 and TRBJ2-7; unclear D gene. The CDR3 spans 15 residues. The germline V gene has CDR1 LNHNV and CDR2 YYDKDF (reference sequence). V shed 0 bases and J shed 0 bases, with 9 bases lying between them. In DNA, the CDR3 is TGTGCCACCAGCAGAGATAGGGCAGTCTCCTACGAGCAGTACTTC. Residues: CATSRDRAVSYEQYF.

V and J are TRBV29-1 and TRBJ1-4; D ambiguous. The germline V and J ends were trimmed by 5 bases and 7 bases, with 20 bases remaining between them. The CDR3 has 15 residues. CDR1 SQVTM and CDR2 ANQGSEA come from the germline V gene. CDR3: CSVPALRTPGEKLFF. DNA for the CDR3: TGCAGCGTTCCCGCCCTGCGGACCCCTGGTGAAAAACTGTTTTTT.